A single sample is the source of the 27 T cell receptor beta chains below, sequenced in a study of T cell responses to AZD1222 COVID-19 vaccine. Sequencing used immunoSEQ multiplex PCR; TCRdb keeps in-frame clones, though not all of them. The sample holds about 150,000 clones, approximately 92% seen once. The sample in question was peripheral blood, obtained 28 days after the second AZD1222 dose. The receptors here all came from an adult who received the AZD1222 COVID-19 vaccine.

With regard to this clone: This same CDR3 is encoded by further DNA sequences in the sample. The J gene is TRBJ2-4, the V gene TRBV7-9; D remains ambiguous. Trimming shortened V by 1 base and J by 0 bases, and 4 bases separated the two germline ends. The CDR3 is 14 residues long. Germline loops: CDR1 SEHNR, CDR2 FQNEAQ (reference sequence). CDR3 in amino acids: CASSLGLAKNIQYF. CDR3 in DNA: TGTGCCAGCAGCTTAGGGCTAGCCAAAAACATTCAGTACTTC.

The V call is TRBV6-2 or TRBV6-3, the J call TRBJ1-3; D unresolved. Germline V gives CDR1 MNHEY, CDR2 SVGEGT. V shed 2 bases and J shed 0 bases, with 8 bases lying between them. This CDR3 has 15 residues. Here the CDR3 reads CASSYGRSSGNTIYF. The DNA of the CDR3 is TGTGCCAGCAGTTACGGCCGAAGCTCTGGAAACACCATATATTTT.

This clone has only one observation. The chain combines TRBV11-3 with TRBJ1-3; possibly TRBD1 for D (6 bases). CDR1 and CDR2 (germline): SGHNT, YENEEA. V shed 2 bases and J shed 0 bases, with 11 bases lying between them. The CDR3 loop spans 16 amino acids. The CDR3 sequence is CASSLFIQGSGNTIYF. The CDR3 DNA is TGTGCCAGCAGCTTATTTATACAGGGCTCTGGAAACACCATATATTTT.

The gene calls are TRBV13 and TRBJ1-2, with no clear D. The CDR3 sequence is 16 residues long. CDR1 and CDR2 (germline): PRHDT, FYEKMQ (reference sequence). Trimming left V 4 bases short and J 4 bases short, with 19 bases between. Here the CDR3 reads CASSSYSLGWLYGYTF. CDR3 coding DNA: TGTGCCAGCAGCTCCTACTCATTAGGTTGGCTCTATGGCTACACCTTC.

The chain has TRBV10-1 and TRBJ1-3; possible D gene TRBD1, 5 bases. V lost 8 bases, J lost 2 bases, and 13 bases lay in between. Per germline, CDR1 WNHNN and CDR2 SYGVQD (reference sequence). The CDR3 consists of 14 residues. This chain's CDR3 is CASSTGNPGNTIYF. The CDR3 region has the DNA TGCGCCAGCTCAACAGGAAACCCTGGAAACACCATATATTTT.

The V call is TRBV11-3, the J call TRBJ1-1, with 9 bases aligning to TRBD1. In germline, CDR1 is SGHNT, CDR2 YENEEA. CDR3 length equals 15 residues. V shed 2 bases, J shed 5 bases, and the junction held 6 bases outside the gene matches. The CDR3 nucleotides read TGTGCCAGCAGCTTATCCACAGGGGGCGGAACTGAAGCTTTCTTT. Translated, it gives CASSLSTGGGTEAFF.

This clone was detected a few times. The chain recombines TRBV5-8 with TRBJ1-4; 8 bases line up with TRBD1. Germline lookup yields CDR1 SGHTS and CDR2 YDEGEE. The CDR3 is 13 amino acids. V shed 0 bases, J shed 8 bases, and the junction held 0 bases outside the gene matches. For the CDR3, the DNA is TGTGCCAGCAGCTTGGGGACAGGGGAAAAACTGTTTTTT. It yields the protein CASSLGTGEKLFF.

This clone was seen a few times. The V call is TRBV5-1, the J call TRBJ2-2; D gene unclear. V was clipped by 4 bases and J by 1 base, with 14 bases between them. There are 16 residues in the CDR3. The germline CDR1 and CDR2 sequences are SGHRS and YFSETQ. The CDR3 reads CASSPPGDMNTGELFF. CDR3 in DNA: TGCGCCAGCAGCCCACCTGGGGATATGAACACCGGGGAGCTGTTTTTT.

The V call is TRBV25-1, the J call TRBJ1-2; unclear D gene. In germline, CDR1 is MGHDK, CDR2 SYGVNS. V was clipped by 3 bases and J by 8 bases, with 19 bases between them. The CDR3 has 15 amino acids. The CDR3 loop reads CASSDPRQPVSGYTF. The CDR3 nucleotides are TGTGCCAGCAGTGACCCACGACAACCAGTTAGCGGCTACACCTTC.

The CDR3 DNA is TGTGCCACCGCCACACGCAGGAACACCGGGGAGCTGTTTTTT. This encodes CATATRRNTGELFF. The V call is TRBV24-1, the J call TRBJ2-2; D unclear. This CDR3 contains 14 residues. Germline CDR1 is KGHDR and CDR2 is SFDVKD. The ends were cut back, 9 bases at V and 1 base at J, with 11 bases in the middle.

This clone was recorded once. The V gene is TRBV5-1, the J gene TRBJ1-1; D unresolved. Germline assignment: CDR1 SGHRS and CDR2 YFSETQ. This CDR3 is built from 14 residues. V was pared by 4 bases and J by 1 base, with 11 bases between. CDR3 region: CASSLSPANTEAFF. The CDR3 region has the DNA TGCGCCAGCAGCCTGAGCCCAGCGAACACTGAAGCTTTCTTT. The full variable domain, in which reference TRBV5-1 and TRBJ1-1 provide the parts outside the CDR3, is KAGVTQTPRYLIKTRGQQVTLSCSPISGHRSVSWYQQTPGQGLQFLFEYFSETQRNKGNFPGRFSGRQFSNSRSEMNVSTLELGDSALYLCASSLSPANTEAFFGQGTRLTVV.

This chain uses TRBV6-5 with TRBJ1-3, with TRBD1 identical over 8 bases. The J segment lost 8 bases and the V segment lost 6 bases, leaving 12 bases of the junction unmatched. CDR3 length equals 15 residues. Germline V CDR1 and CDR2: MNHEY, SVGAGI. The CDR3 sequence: CASRDDRTGPDTIYF. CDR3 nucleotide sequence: TGTGCCAGCAGGGATGACCGGACAGGGCCGGACACCATATATTTT.

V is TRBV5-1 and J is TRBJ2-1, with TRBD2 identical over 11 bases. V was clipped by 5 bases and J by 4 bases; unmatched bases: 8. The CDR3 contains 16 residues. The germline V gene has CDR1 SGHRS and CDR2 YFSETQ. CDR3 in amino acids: CASSRLAGITYNEQFF. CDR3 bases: TGCGCCAGCAGTCGACTAGCGGGAATTACTTACAATGAGCAGTTCTTC.

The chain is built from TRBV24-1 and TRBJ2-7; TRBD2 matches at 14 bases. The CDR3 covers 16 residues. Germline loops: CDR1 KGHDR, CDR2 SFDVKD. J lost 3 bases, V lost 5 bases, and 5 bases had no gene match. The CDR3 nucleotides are TGTGCCACCAGTGGGACCGGGACTAGCGGGGGCTACGAGCAGTACTTC. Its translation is CATSGTGTSGGYEQYF.

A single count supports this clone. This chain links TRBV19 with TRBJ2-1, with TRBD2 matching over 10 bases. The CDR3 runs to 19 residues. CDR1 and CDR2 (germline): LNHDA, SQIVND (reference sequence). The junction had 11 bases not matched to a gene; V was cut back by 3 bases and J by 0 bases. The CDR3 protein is CASSIFGTSAPSSYNEQFF. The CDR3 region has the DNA TGTGCCAGTAGTATTTTTGGGACTAGCGCCCCGAGCTCCTACAATGAGCAGTTCTTC.

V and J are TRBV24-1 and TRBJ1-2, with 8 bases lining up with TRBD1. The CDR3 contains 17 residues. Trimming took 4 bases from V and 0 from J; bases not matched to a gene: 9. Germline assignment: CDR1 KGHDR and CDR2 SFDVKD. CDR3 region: CATSEAPGQVTNYGYTF. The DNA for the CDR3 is TGTGCCACCAGTGAAGCTCCGGGACAGGTGACTAACTATGGCTACACCTTC.

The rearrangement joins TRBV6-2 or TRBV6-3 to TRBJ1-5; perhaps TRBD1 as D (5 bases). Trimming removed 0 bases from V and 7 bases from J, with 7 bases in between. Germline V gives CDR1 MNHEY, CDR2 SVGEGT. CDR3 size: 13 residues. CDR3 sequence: CASSYSDNQPQHF. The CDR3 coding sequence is TGTGCCAGCAGTTACTCGGACAACCAGCCCCAGCATTTT.

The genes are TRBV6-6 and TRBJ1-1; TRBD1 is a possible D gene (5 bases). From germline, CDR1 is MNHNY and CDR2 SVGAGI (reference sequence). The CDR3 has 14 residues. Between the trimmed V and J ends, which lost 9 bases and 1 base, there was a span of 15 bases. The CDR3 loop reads CASNRLRENTEAFF. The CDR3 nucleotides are TGTGCCAGTAACAGGTTAAGAGAGAACACTGAAGCTTTCTTT.

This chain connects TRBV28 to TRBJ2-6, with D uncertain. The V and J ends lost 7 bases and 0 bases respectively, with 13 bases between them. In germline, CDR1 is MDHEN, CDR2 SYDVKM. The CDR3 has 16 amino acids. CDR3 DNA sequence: TGTGCCAGCAAACCGGACGTTAGCTCTGGGGCCAACGTCCTGACTTTC. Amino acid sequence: CASKPDVSSGANVLTF.

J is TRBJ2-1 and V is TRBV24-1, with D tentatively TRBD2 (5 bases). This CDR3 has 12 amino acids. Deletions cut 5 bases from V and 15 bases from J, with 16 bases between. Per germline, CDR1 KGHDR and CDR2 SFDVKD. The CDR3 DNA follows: TGTGCCACCAGTGGAACCGGAGGAACTGCGTTCTTC. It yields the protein CATSGTGGTAFF.

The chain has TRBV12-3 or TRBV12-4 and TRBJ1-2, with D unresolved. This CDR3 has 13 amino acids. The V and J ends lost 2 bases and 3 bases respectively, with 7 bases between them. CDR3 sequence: CASSLRSYYGYTF. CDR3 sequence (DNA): TGTGCCAGCAGTTTACGCTCATACTATGGCTACACCTTC.

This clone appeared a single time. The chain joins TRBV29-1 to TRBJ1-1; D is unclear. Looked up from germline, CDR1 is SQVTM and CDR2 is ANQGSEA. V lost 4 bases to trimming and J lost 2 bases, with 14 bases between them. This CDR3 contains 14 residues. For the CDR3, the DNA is TGCAGCGTTGGTCGAAAGATGACCAACACTGAAGCTTTCTTT. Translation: CSVGRKMTNTEAFF.

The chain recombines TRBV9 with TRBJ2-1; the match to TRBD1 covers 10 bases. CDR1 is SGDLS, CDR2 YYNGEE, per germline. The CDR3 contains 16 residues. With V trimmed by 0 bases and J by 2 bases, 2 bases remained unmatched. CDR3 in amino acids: CASSVAGTGAYNEQFF. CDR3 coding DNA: TGTGCCAGCAGCGTAGCCGGGACAGGGGCCTACAATGAGCAGTTCTTC.

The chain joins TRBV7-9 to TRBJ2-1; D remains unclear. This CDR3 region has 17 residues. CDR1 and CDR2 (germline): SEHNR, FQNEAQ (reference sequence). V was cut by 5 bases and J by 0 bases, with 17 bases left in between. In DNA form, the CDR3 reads TGTGCCAGCAGCCTTACGGACCGACTGCTCTCCTACAATGAGCAGTTCTTC. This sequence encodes CASSLTDRLLSYNEQFF.

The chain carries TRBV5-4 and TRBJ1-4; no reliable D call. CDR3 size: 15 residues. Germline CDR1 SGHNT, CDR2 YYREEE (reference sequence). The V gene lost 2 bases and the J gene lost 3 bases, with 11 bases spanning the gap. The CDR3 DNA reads TGTGCCAGCAGCTTCAGTCACGGGGCTAATGAAAAACTGTTTTTT. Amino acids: CASSFSHGANEKLFF.

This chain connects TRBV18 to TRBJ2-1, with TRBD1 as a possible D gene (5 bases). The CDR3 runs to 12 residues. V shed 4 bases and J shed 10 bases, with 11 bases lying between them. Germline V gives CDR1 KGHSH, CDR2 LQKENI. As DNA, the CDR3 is TGTGCCAGCTCACTGGGGCAAGGGGAGCAGTTCTTC. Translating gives CASSLGQGEQFF.

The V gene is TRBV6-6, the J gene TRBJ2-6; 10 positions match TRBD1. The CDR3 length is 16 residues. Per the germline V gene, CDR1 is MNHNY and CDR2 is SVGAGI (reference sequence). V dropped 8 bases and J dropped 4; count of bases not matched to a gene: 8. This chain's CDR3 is CASSTGGASGANVLTF. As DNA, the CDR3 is TGTGCCAGCTCGACAGGGGGCGCATCGGGGGCCAACGTCCTGACTTTC.